The entry below gives a single TCR beta chain sequence along with its context. Using immunoSEQ multiplex PCR, the repertoire was profiled, and TCRdb retains in-frame clones only, with some absent. Here the sample spans under 300,000 clones, approximately 82% being singletons. The source of the sample is a study of blood T cell repertoires in COVID-19. On the study more broadly: Material from acute and convalescent COVID-19 was sourced from the United States, Italy and Spain.

CDR3 length equals 13 residues. With 5 bases removed from V and 2 bases from J, the gap between germline ends came to 10 bases. Germline V gives CDR1 MNHEY, CDR2 SVGEGT. The J gene is TRBJ2-7, the V gene TRBV6-2 or TRBV6-3; TRBD1 is a possible D gene (6 bases). The sequence came from a woman in her thirties or forties who had recovered from COVID-19. The source material was peripheral blood. This CDR3 reads CASSLDSTYEQYF. The CDR3 nucleotides are TGTGCCAGCAGTCTGGACAGCACCTACGAGCAGTACTTC.